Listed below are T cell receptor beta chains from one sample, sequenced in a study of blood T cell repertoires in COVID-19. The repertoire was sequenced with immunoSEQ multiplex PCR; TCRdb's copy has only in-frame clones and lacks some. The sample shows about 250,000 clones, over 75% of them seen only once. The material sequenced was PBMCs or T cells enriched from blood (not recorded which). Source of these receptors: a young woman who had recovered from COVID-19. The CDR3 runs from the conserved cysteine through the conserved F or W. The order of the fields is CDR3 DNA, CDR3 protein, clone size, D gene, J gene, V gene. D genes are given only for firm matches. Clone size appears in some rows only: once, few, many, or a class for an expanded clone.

CDR3 DNA: TGTGCCAGCAGCGAGGGCCCCGACAGGAGGTCTGGAAACACCATATATTTT
CDR3 protein: CASSEGPDRRSGNTIYF
clone size: .
D gene: .
J gene: TRBJ1-3
V gene: TRBV9

CDR3 DNA: TGTGCCAGTAGTCCCGCGAAGACAGGGGGCTTCAATGAGCAGTTCTTC
CDR3 protein: CASSPAKTGGFNEQFF
clone size: .
D gene: TRBD1
J gene: TRBJ2-1
V gene: TRBV19

CDR3 DNA: TGTGCCAGCAGCCGGGGAGGGACAGGGCCCTTGTACGAGCAGTACTTC
CDR3 protein: CASSRGGTGPLYEQYF
clone size: once
D gene: TRBD1
J gene: TRBJ2-7
V gene: TRBV11-2

CDR3 DNA: TGTGCCTGGATGGTCCACAGGGGGTCATATGGCTACACCTTC
CDR3 protein: CAWMVHRGSYGYTF
clone size: .
D gene: TRBD1
J gene: TRBJ1-2
V gene: TRBV30

CDR3 DNA: TGTGCCAGCAGCCCTACAGGGATTTACACCGGGGAGCTGTTTTTT
CDR3 protein: CASSPTGIYTGELFF
clone size: .
D gene: .
J gene: TRBJ2-2
V gene: TRBV6-6

CDR3 DNA: TGTGCCAGCTCACCCGCTAGCGGGGGCACAGATACGCAGTATTTT
CDR3 protein: CASSPASGGTDTQYF
clone size: once
D gene: TRBD2
J gene: TRBJ2-3
V gene: TRBV18

CDR3 DNA: TGTGCCAGCAGCGTAGATAGAGATACGCAGTATTTT
CDR3 protein: CASSVDRDTQYF
clone size: .
D gene: .
J gene: TRBJ2-3
V gene: TRBV9

CDR3 DNA: TGTGCCAGCAGCTCCATAGCGGGGGGTGAAACTACCTACGAGCAGTACTTC
CDR3 protein: CASSSIAGGETTYEQYF
clone size: .
D gene: TRBD2
J gene: TRBJ2-7
V gene: TRBV5-6

CDR3 DNA: TGCACCAGCAGCCAAGATGGCAGGTATGGGAACACCATATATTTT
CDR3 protein: CTSSQDGRYGNTIYF
clone size: .
D gene: .
J gene: TRBJ1-3
V gene: TRBV1

CDR3 DNA: TGTGCCAGCAGCTTAGGACGGGATCAGCCCCAGCATTTT
CDR3 protein: CASSLGRDQPQHF
clone size: .
D gene: .
J gene: TRBJ1-5
V gene: TRBV11-2

CDR3 DNA: TGTGCCAGCAGTAGGGGACAGGATGAAGCTTTCTTT
CDR3 protein: CASSRGQDEAFF
clone size: .
D gene: TRBD1
J gene: TRBJ1-1
V gene: TRBV6-5

CDR3 DNA: TGTGCCAGCAGCCCGACAACGAACACCGGGGAGCTGTTTTTT
CDR3 protein: CASSPTTNTGELFF
clone size: .
D gene: .
J gene: TRBJ2-2
V gene: TRBV3-1/TRBV3-2

CDR3 DNA: TGCGCCAGCAGCTCTGGGGGGGCCACCTCGGAGACCCAGTACTTC
CDR3 protein: CASSSGGATSETQYF
clone size: once
D gene: .
J gene: TRBJ2-5
V gene: TRBV5-1

CDR3 DNA: TGTGCCAGCAGCCTAGGACAGGGCCCTGCCGGGGAGCTGTTTTTT
CDR3 protein: CASSLGQGPAGELFF
clone size: .
D gene: TRBD1
J gene: TRBJ2-2
V gene: TRBV27

CDR3 DNA: TGTGCCAGCACCCCACTCAACACAGGGACCTATGGCTACACCTTC
CDR3 protein: CASTPLNTGTYGYTF
clone size: few
D gene: .
J gene: TRBJ1-2
V gene: TRBV28

CDR3 DNA: TGTGCCAGAAGCCCCCGGGGGGGACAGGGACGCTACGAGCAGTACTTC
CDR3 protein: CARSPRGGQGRYEQYF
clone size: .
D gene: .
J gene: TRBJ2-7
V gene: TRBV7-5

CDR3 DNA: TGCGCCAGCAGCTTGAGTGGGGGGGCGTACAATGAGCAGTTCTTC
CDR3 protein: CASSLSGGAYNEQFF
clone size: .
D gene: .
J gene: TRBJ2-1
V gene: TRBV5-1

CDR3 DNA: TGTGCCACCAGCAGAGATCTCGGACAGGCATCCTACGAGCAGTACTTC
CDR3 protein: CATSRDLGQASYEQYF
clone size: .
D gene: TRBD1
J gene: TRBJ2-7
V gene: TRBV15

CDR3 DNA: TGTGCCAGAAGCGAAGCGGGACAGGTACCCTTCGGGTATGGCTACACCTTC
CDR3 protein: CARSEAGQVPFGYGYTF
clone size: .
D gene: .
J gene: TRBJ1-2
V gene: TRBV7-5

CDR3 DNA: TGCGCCAGTCACCCTTCCAGGACAACTAATGAAAAACTGTTTTTT
CDR3 protein: CASHPSRTTNEKLFF
clone size: .
D gene: .
J gene: TRBJ1-4
V gene: TRBV10-2

CDR3 DNA: TGTGCCAGCAGTTTTCCTTATGGCTACACCTTC
CDR3 protein: CASSFPYGYTF
clone size: .
D gene: .
J gene: TRBJ1-2
V gene: TRBV28

CDR3 DNA: TGTGCCAGCAGCTTAACAGGCGGGATTGAGCAGTTCTTC
CDR3 protein: CASSLTGGIEQFF
clone size: .
D gene: .
J gene: TRBJ2-1
V gene: TRBV7-3

CDR3 DNA: TGCGCCAGCAGTGAGCCTGCTCGTCACCGATATCCCAGATATGGCTACACCTTC
CDR3 protein: CASSEPARHRYPRYGYTF
clone size: .
D gene: .
J gene: TRBJ1-2
V gene: TRBV10-1

CDR3 DNA: TGTGCCACGGGCATGGTGCTAACTGAAGCTTTCTTT
CDR3 protein: CATGMVLTEAFF
clone size: once
D gene: .
J gene: TRBJ1-1
V gene: TRBV15

CDR3 DNA: TGCGCCAGCAGCTTGGCCTTGGGGACAGGGAACTACGAGCAGTACTTC
CDR3 protein: CASSLALGTGNYEQYF
clone size: .
D gene: TRBD1
J gene: TRBJ2-7
V gene: TRBV5-1

CDR3 DNA: TGTGCCAACAGCGCCAGGGGTCCCCCTTCCTACGAGCAGTACTTC
CDR3 protein: CANSARGPPSYEQYF
clone size: .
D gene: .
J gene: TRBJ2-7
V gene: TRBV2

CDR3 DNA: TGTGCCAGCAGCTTGGTGGGCAGGGGGAATTCACCCCTCCACTTT
CDR3 protein: CASSLVGRGNSPLHF
clone size: .
D gene: TRBD1
J gene: TRBJ1-6
V gene: TRBV7-2

CDR3 DNA: TGCAGCGTTGAACTACCAGGGGTTAACACCGGGGAGCTGTTTTTT
CDR3 protein: CSVELPGVNTGELFF
clone size: .
D gene: .
J gene: TRBJ2-2
V gene: TRBV29-1